The 16 T cell receptor beta chains below were found in one sample sequenced in a study of blood T cell repertoires in COVID-19. Libraries were prepared by immunoSEQ multiplex PCR; TCRdb keeps only in-frame clonotypes and omits some of them. Of around 300,000 clones listed, roughly 88% are singletons. Material for sequencing was peripheral blood. The receptor set was obtained from a woman in her sixties or seventies with acute or convalescent COVID-19.

The V call is TRBV18, the J call TRBJ1-1; TRBD1 matches 10 bases. V lost 3 bases, J lost 1 base, and 2 bases stayed unmatched. Germline CDR1 reads KGHSH; CDR2 reads LQKENI. The CDR3 is 15 residues long. The CDR3 bases are TGTGCCAGCTCACCCGGACAGGGGGGGAACACTGAAGCTTTCTTT. Translation gives CASSPGQGGNTEAFF.

The gene calls are TRBV29-1 and TRBJ2-1, with 10 bases matching TRBD1. Unmatched junction bases numbered 5, after V lost 5 bases and J lost 7 bases. The CDR3 spans 13 residues. The germline V gene encodes CDR1 SQVTM and CDR2 ANQGSEA. The CDR3 region has the DNA TGCAGCGTTCCGGGACAGGGGACGAATGAGCAGTTCTTC. This sequence encodes CSVPGQGTNEQFF.

The V call is TRBV6-1, the J call TRBJ1-6; D unresolved. The CDR3 sequence is 16 residues long. Germline lookup yields CDR1 MNHNS and CDR2 SASEGT. Between the trimmed V and J ends, which lost 4 bases and 0 bases, there was a span of 10 bases. CDR3 nucleotide sequence: TGTGCCAGCAGTGCTTGGGAGAGCTCCTATAATTCACCCCTCCACTTT. As protein: CASSAWESSYNSPLHF.

This sequence joins TRBV3-1 (or the pseudogene TRBV3-2) and TRBJ2-3, with D perhaps TRBD1 (6 bases). The CDR3 is 15 residues long. The germline V gene encodes CDR1 LGHDT and CDR2 YNNKEL (reference sequence). The V gene lost 0 bases and the J gene lost 2 bases, with 9 bases spanning the gap. The CDR3 DNA follows: TGTGCCAGCAGCCAAGACAGGGGCGCCACAGATACGCAGTATTTT. Translation gives CASSQDRGATDTQYF.

V and J are TRBV3-1 (or the pseudogene TRBV3-2) and TRBJ2-3; tentatively, D is TRBD1 (5 bases). The CDR3 extends over 17 amino acids. The V gene lost 2 bases and the J gene lost 4 bases, with 19 bases spanning the gap. Germline V gene data show CDR1 as LGHDT and CDR2 as YNNKEL (reference sequence). CDR3 amino acids: CASSQRNLGQGSDTQYF. CDR3 DNA: TGTGCCAGCAGCCAACGGAATCTAGGACAAGGCTCAGATACGCAGTATTTT.

The chain combines TRBV3-1 (or the pseudogene TRBV3-2) with TRBJ2-3; 7 bases match TRBD2. The CDR3 length is 16 residues. The germline gives CDR1 LGHDT, CDR2 YNNKEL (reference sequence). V lost 4 bases, J lost 3 bases, and 10 bases stayed unmatched. The CDR3 is CASSLDRDYRTDTQYF. DNA of the CDR3: TGTGCCAGCAGCCTCGACCGGGACTACCGTACAGATACGCAGTATTTT.

The V call is TRBV18, the J call TRBJ2-1; D possibly corresponds to TRBD1 (6 bases). There are 15 residues in the CDR3. The V end lost 3 bases, the J end lost 2 bases, and 11 bases lay between the germline ends. Germline V gives CDR1 KGHSH, CDR2 LQKENI. CDR3 residues: CASSPRGSPYNEQFF. DNA for the CDR3: TGTGCCAGCTCACCGAGGGGGTCCCCCTACAATGAGCAGTTCTTC.

The chain joins TRBV28 to TRBJ1-2; 11 nucleotides agree with TRBD1. Germline V gene data show CDR1 as MDHEN and CDR2 as SYDVKM. Unmatched junction bases numbered 15, after V lost 6 bases and J lost 12 bases. The CDR3 length is 15 residues. As DNA, the CDR3 is TGTGCCAGCAGACCGGGACAGGGGGTCCCCGGTAGGGACACCTTC. It specifies CASRPGQGVPGRDTF.

This clone has only one observation. The chain recombines TRBV13 with TRBJ2-7; TRBD1 matches at 7 bases. The CDR3 is 15 residues long. Germline CDR1 is PRHDT and CDR2 is FYEKMQ (reference sequence). The V and J ends lost 4 bases and 0 bases, in that order; junction bases with no gene match: 6. CDR3 DNA sequence: TGTGCCAGCAGCTCCGGGACAGTTCACTCCTACGAGCAGTACTTC. Translated, it gives CASSSGTVHSYEQYF.

This clone appeared a single time. This chain uses TRBV5-4 with TRBJ1-2, with 9 bases aligning to TRBD1. Per the germline V gene, CDR1 is SGHNT and CDR2 is YYREEE (reference sequence). This CDR3 region has 12 residues. V dropped 7 bases and J dropped 6; count of bases not matched to a gene: 4. CDR3 amino acids: CASGDRVDGYTF. CDR3 coding DNA: TGTGCCAGCGGGGACAGGGTGGATGGCTACACCTTC.

This chain links TRBV14 with TRBJ1-1; 7 nucleotides align to TRBD1. The CDR3 length is 14 residues. CDR1 SGHDN and CDR2 FVKESK come from the germline V gene. The V segment lost 6 bases and the J segment 1 base; nucleotides outside the gene matches: 5. The DNA for the CDR3 is TGTGCCAGCAGTTTCAGGGGGGAGAACACTGAAGCTTTCTTT. It codes for CASSFRGENTEAFF. Full variable domain (remainder filled in from reference TRBV14 and TRBJ1-1): EAGVTQFPSHSVIEKGQTVTLRCDPISGHDNLYWYRRVMGKEIKFLLHFVKESKQDESGMPNNRFLAERTGGTYSTLKVQPAELEDSGVYFCASSFRGENTEAFFGQGTRLTVV.

The V call is TRBV10-2, the J call TRBJ2-5, with 9 bases that match TRBD2. CDR1 and CDR2 from the germline V gene are WSHSY and SAAADI. The V gene end was trimmed by 3 bases and the J gene end by 5 bases; junction bases not matched to a gene: 7. CDR3 length equals 15 residues. The CDR3 region has the DNA TGCGCCAGCAGTGATGAGCGGGGGGTTGGGGAGACCCAGTACTTC. Residues: CASSDERGVGETQYF.

The chain joins TRBV24-1 to TRBJ2-1; 10 positions agree with TRBD2. V shed 9 bases and J 8 bases; nucleotides not matched to a gene: 15. The CDR3 extends over 16 amino acids. Germline-derived CDR1 and CDR2 are KGHDR and SFDVKD. The DNA of the CDR3 is TGTGCCACCTCCACGGCGAGCGGGGGGGCCAGGCATGAGCAGTTCTTC. This encodes CATSTASGGARHEQFF.

This clone was observed once. The chain carries TRBV24-1 and TRBJ2-5; 10 nucleotides line up with TRBD2. The J segment lost 3 bases and the V segment lost 2 bases, leaving 5 bases of the junction unmatched. Germline V CDR1 and CDR2: KGHDR, SFDVKD. The CDR3 runs 16 residues. The CDR3 protein is CATSDSPAGGKETQYF. The CDR3 DNA follows: TGTGCCACCAGTGATTCCCCAGCGGGGGGGAAAGAGACCCAGTACTTC.

The V and J genes are TRBV5-1 and TRBJ2-6, with 8 positions matching TRBD1. The V gene end was trimmed by 4 bases and the J gene end by 2 bases; junction bases not matched to a gene: 11. From germline, CDR1 is SGHRS and CDR2 YFSETQ. This CDR3 is 18 amino acids long. CDR3 in amino acids: CASSQFRTGRPGANVLTF. In nucleotides, the CDR3 is TGCGCCAGCAGCCAATTCCGGACAGGGAGACCTGGGGCCAACGTCCTGACTTTC.

The chain has TRBV7-9 and TRBJ1-5; 9 bases are a match to TRBD1. CDR3 size: 14 residues. Germline V gives CDR1 SEHNR, CDR2 FQNEAQ (reference sequence). With 3 bases clipped from V and 6 bases from J, the junction kept 3 bases outside the gene matches. The CDR3 here is CASSLGQGFQPQHF. CDR3 coding DNA: TGTGCCAGCAGCTTGGGACAGGGATTTCAGCCCCAGCATTTT. The whole variable domain, filled in from reference TRBV7-9 and TRBJ1-5, reads DTGVSQNPRHKITKRGQNVTFRCDPISEHNRLYWYRQTLGQGPEFLTYFQNEAQLEKSRLLSDRFSAERPKGSFSTLEIQRTEQGDSAMYLCASSLGQGFQPQHFGDGTRLSIL.